This is a list of T cell receptor beta chains from one sample in a study of cytomegalovirus exposure and HLA in healthy donors. The table came from immunoSEQ multiplex PCR; TCRdb's copy has only in-frame clones and leaves some out. The sample has about 190,000 clones, roughly 86% seen once; the top ten hold around 3.5%. Material: PBMCs. Every receptor here comes from a man aged 40-55 years in good health and CMV-seropositive. CDR3s include the opening cysteine and the closing phenylalanine or tryptophan. D genes are given only for firm matches. Clone size is stated in some rows and not others, as once, few, many or a class when expanded.

>TRBJ2-3|TRBD1|TRBV5-6|.
TGTGCCAGCAGCCCACTGACAGGGGCGGAAGATACGCAGTATTTT
CASSPLTGAEDTQYF
>TRBJ1-1|TRBD1|TRBV5-1|.
TGCGCCAGCAGCCCTGGACAGGGAGGGTCTGAAGCTTTCTTT
CASSPGQGGSEAFF
>TRBJ1-5|.|TRBV7-9|.
TGTTCCAGCAGCTTAGGCCAGGCTAGCAATCAGCCCCAGCATTTT
CSSSLGQASNQPQHF
>TRBJ2-1|TRBD2|TRBV2|.
TGTGCCAGCAGTGAACAGGGACTAGCGGGAGGAGACGAGCAGTTCTTC
CASSEQGLAGGDEQFF
>TRBJ1-2|.|TRBV19|.
TGTGCCAGTAGTATAGACGGGAGCTATGGCTACACCTTC
CASSIDGSYGYTF
>TRBJ1-4|TRBD1|TRBV7-3|.
TGTGCCAGCAGCTTATTGGGGGGACAGGATGAAAAACTGTTTTTT
CASSLLGGQDEKLFF
>TRBJ2-3|.|TRBV19|.
TGTGCCAGTAGTATAGCGCCAGGGCCGACAGATACGCAGTATTTT
CASSIAPGPTDTQYF
>TRBJ2-7|TRBD1|TRBV7-6|.
TGTGCCAGCAGCCACTTACAGGGGTTCAACGAGCAGTACTTC
CASSHLQGFNEQYF
>TRBJ2-3|.|TRBV29-1|.
TGCAGCGTCACAGGGATCGGCACAGATACGCAGTATTTT
CSVTGIGTDTQYF
>TRBJ1-5|TRBD1|TRBV5-8|few
TGTGCCAGCAGCCCTACCGGGACAGGGGTAGGTCAGCCCCAGCATTTT
CASSPTGTGVGQPQHF
>TRBJ2-7|.|TRBV6-1|.
TGTGCCAGCAGTGAAGCAACAGCCCCTTCCTACGAGCAGTACTTC
CASSEATAPSYEQYF
>TRBJ2-7|.|TRBV7-9|.
TGTGCCAGCAGCTTAACCTCCGGAGGGTACGAGCAGTACTTC
CASSLTSGGYEQYF
>TRBJ2-7|.|TRBV11-3|.
TGTGCCAGCAGCTCCGGTTCTAGGTACGAGCAGTACTTC
CASSSGSRYEQYF
>TRBJ2-7|.|TRBV19|.
TGTGCCAGTATGCGACAGGTGACTGGTGGGTACGAGCAGTACTTC
CASMRQVTGGYEQYF
>TRBJ1-6|TRBD1|TRBV5-1|.
TGCGCCAGCAGCTTGGACAGGGGGCTAAAAAATTCACCCCTCCACTTT
CASSLDRGLKNSPLHF
>TRBJ1-3|.|TRBV18|.
TGTGCCAGCTCACCTCAGACGGGTTCTGGAAACACCATATATTTT
CASSPQTGSGNTIYF
>TRBJ2-1|TRBD2|TRBV4-3|once
TGCGCCAGCAGCCTCCTAGCGGGAGACAATGAGCAGTTCTTC
CASSLLAGDNEQFF
>TRBJ1-6|.|TRBV5-6|once
TGTGCCAGCAGCTTGGTGGGGGGGTTTGGTAATTCACCCCTCCACTTT
CASSLVGGFGNSPLHF
>TRBJ1-6|.|TRBV5-1|.
TGCGCCAGCAGCTCCCCATCGGGGAATTCACCCCTCCACTTT
CASSSPSGNSPLHF
>TRBJ1-2|.|TRBV7-9|.
TGTGCCAGCAGCTCACAGGGTAACTATGGCTACACCTTC
CASSSQGNYGYTF
>TRBJ2-1|TRBD2|TRBV18|.
TGTGCCAGCTCACCACCGAAACTAGCGGGGACCAATGAGCAGTTCTTC
CASSPPKLAGTNEQFF
>TRBJ2-3|.|TRBV6-5|.
TGTGCCAGCAGTTACGGGGCTGTGGCAGATACGCAGTATTTT
CASSYGAVADTQYF
>TRBJ2-2|TRBD1|TRBV19|.
TGTGCCAGTAGCGAACCGACAGGGGGCCTTACCGGGGAGCTGTTTTTT
CASSEPTGGLTGELFF
>TRBJ1-2|TRBD1|TRBV6-1|.
TGTGCCAGCAGTGAATGGGGACAGGGGGCACGGTATGGCTACACCTTC
CASSEWGQGARYGYTF
>TRBJ2-1|.|TRBV7-8|few
TGTGCCAGCAGGCGGACACTCTCAAATATCAATGAGCAGTTCTTC
CASRRTLSNINEQFF
>TRBJ2-7|TRBD1|TRBV6-1|.
TGTGCCAGCAGAGCCGGACAGGGTTCCTACGAGCAGTACTTC
CASRAGQGSYEQYF
>TRBJ2-1|TRBD1|TRBV28|.
TGTGCCAGCAGTACCTGGGGACAGGATCTATCTCTTGTCTTGAATGAGCAGTTCTTC
CASSTWGQDLSLVLNEQFF
>TRBJ1-4|TRBD1|TRBV28|.
TGTGCCAGCAGTGACAGGGGGCATGCTAATGAAAAACTGTTTTTT
CASSDRGHANEKLFF
>TRBJ2-5|.|TRBV10-3|.
TGTGCCATCAGTGATTCTGACTCAGGGGAGACCCAGTACTTC
CAISDSDSGETQYF
>TRBJ2-5|TRBD1|TRBV11-3|.
TGTGCCAGCAGCTTTCGGCAGGGGGCGACGGGGCAAGAGACCCAGTACTTC
CASSFRQGATGQETQYF
>TRBJ2-3|TRBD2|TRBV14|.
TGTGCCAGCAGCCAAGAATCTACTAGCGGGAGGAGCACAGATACGCAGTATTTT
CASSQESTSGRSTDTQYF
>TRBJ2-7|TRBD1|TRBV7-6|.
TGTGCCAGCAGCTTTTCCACAGGGGTCCCCTACGAGCAGTACTTC
CASSFSTGVPYEQYF
>TRBJ2-1|TRBD2|TRBV7-3|once
TGTGCCAGCAGCTTACGCGGGAGGGCCAGGAATGAGCAGTTCTTC
CASSLRGRARNEQFF
>TRBJ2-5|TRBD1|TRBV5-4|.
TGTGCCAGCAGCGTTCGTCAGGGGGCCGGTGAGACCCAGTACTTC
CASSVRQGAGETQYF
>TRBJ1-4|TRBD1|TRBV5-8|.
TGTGCCAGCAGCATTATGGGACAGGGGTTTCCAACTAATGAAAAACTGTTTTTT
CASSIMGQGFPTNEKLFF
>TRBJ1-6|.|TRBV27|once
TGTGCCAGCAGTTCGGGTCCTTCACCCCTCCACTTT
CASSSGPSPLHF
>TRBJ1-1|.|TRBV15|.
TGTGCCACCAGCAGAGATCCCAGACAAACGAACACTGAAGCTTTCTTT
CATSRDPRQTNTEAFF
>TRBJ2-2|TRBD2|TRBV9|.
TGTGCCAGCAGCGCTAGCGGGGTCGCGAACACCGGGGAGCTGTTTTTT
CASSASGVANTGELFF
>TRBJ2-1|TRBD2|TRBV11-3|.
TGTGCCAGCAGCCCGGGACTAGCGGGGGGGGATGAGCAGTTCTTC
CASSPGLAGGDEQFF
>TRBJ1-4|TRBD1|TRBV6-6|.
TGTGCCAGCAGTCTCGAGGGGGCTGATGAAAAACTGTTTTTT
CASSLEGADEKLFF
>TRBJ2-5|TRBD2|TRBV7-3|.
TGTGCCAGCAGCCCGGTCGGGGGGGAGGAGACCCAGTACTTC
CASSPVGGEETQYF
>TRBJ1-5|.|TRBV21-1|.
TGTGCCATACCGCCGGCGGCGCGCAATCAGCCCCAGCATTTT
CAIPPAARNQPQHF